This T cell receptor beta chain originates from a study of identical twins. This CDR3 contains 16 residues. The V gene's germline CDR1 is LGHDT and CDR2 YNNKEL (reference sequence). After removal of 1 base from V and 10 bases from J, the junction contained 8 bases not matched to a gene. This clonotype has just a few counts. MiXCR was run by TCRdb on the 5' RACE reads, yielding one entry per CDR3 protein. The table lists about 890,000 distinct CDR3 sequences, 9% to 15% of them singletons. These sequences were also reported in another study, on yellow fever vaccine responses in identical twins.

Sequencing used PBMCs. This receptor was taken from a woman aged 18-35 years in good health. V usage is TRBV3-1 and J usage is TRBJ2-1; TRBD2 agrees at 12 bases. The CDR3 DNA follows: TGTGCCAGCAGCCAAGTTCTAGCGGGGGGGCCAGGGGAGCAGTTCTTC. Protein: CASSQVLAGGPGEQFF.